The 11 T cell receptor beta chains given below trace back to one sample, sequenced in a study of human T cells and chemical hapten exposure. Each CDR3 protein is one row after TCRdb ran MiXCR on the RACE reads. This sample has 180,000 or so distinct CDR3 sequences, with roughly 15% found just once. This sample's time point: patch test 1, 2 weeks after DPC sensitization. Documented treatment: therapeutic diphenylcyclopropenone sensitization with weekly scalp DPC. This material consisted of whole blood, taken in connection with sensitization to the hapten diphenylcyclopropenone (DPC). These receptors were obtained from a woman in her twenties or thirties with alopecia areata. Some clones in this sample may be carry-over from other donors' samples.

The V and J genes are TRBV18 and TRBJ1-1; the D gene is possibly TRBD1 (6 bases). The CDR3 runs 14 residues. The germline V gene has CDR1 KGHSH and CDR2 LQKENI. V lost 3 bases and J 5 bases, leaving 13 bases between the germline ends. In DNA form, the CDR3 reads TGTGCCAGCTCACCGGAACAGGGCTGGACTGAAGCTTTCTTT. It encodes CASSPEQGWTEAFF.

This clonotype came up many times. The V call is TRBV7-9, the J call TRBJ1-1; D perhaps matches TRBD1 (5 bases). Looked up from germline, CDR1 is SEHNR and CDR2 is FQNEAQ (reference sequence). V was shortened by 1 base and J by 11 bases, with 8 bases between the two germline ends. The CDR3 extends over 11 amino acids. The CDR3: CASSLVGGAFF. Here the CDR3 DNA reads TGTGCCAGCAGCTTAGTGGGGGGTGCTTTCTTT.

V gene TRBV6-6 combines with J gene TRBJ1-4, with D possibly TRBD1 on 5 matching bases. This CDR3 spans 15 amino acids. V dropped 4 bases and J dropped 11 bases, with 20 bases sitting between them. Per germline, CDR1 MNHNY and CDR2 SVGAGI (reference sequence). CDR3 loop: CASSSQSGGKTKLFF. CDR3 coding DNA: TGTGCCAGCAGTTCCCAGAGTGGGGGGAAAACGAAACTGTTTTTT.

V is TRBV7-2 and J is TRBJ1-1; 7 bases are a match to TRBD1. V shed 3 bases and J 0 bases; nucleotides not matched to a gene: 7. Germline CDR1 is SGHTA and CDR2 is FQGNSA. CDR3 length equals 16 residues. DNA of the CDR3: TGTGCCAGCAGCTTGAGGCCCGGGACAGTGAACACTGAAGCTTTCTTT. Its translation is CASSLRPGTVNTEAFF.

The chain is built from TRBV7-6 and TRBJ1-6, with D unclear. CDR1 and CDR2 from the germline V gene are SGHVS and FNYEAQ. Trimming removed 2 bases at V and 4 bases at J, with 9 bases between. The CDR3 covers 15 residues. The CDR3 bases are TGTGCCAGCAGCTTAAATCCAGAATATAATTCACCCCTCCACTTT. The encoded protein is CASSLNPEYNSPLHF.

This clonotype was counted many times. The chain uses TRBV5-1 and TRBJ2-5; 8 bases are shared with TRBD1. Germline V gives CDR1 SGHRS, CDR2 YFSETQ. This CDR3 has 14 residues. V dropped 4 bases and J dropped 5; count of bases not matched to a gene: 7. CDR3 sequence: CASSPRQGPETQYF. CDR3 DNA: TGCGCCAGCAGCCCAAGACAGGGGCCCGAGACCCAGTACTTC.

This clonotype appeared many times. The chain carries TRBV19 and TRBJ2-1, with 9 positions matching TRBD1. Germline CDR1 is LNHDA and CDR2 is SQIVND (reference sequence). V gave up 5 bases and J gave up 1 base; unmatched junction bases: 3. The CDR3 covers 15 residues. The CDR3 sequence is CASSPDRGSYNEQFF. The CDR3 nucleotides are TGTGCCAGTAGTCCCGACAGGGGGTCCTACAATGAGCAGTTCTTC.

There are a few counts of this clonotype. The V and J genes are TRBV29-1 and TRBJ1-2; possibly TRBD1 for D (6 bases). The germline CDR1 and CDR2 sequences are SQVTM and ANQGSEA. The CDR3 sequence is 11 residues long. The V end was cut by 6 bases, the J end by 8 bases, with 13 bases between. CDR3 nucleotide sequence: TGCAGCGTGGGACAAATGGGGGGCTACACCTTC. The encoded protein is CSVGQMGGYTF.

This clonotype was seen more than once but under ten times. V is TRBV7-9 and J is TRBJ2-7, with TRBD1 identical over 9 bases. The trim removed 3 bases at V and 2 bases at J, leaving 8 bases unmatched. The germline V gene encodes CDR1 SEHNR and CDR2 FQNEAQ (reference sequence). There are 16 residues in the CDR3. The CDR3 loop is CASSFAPGTGPYEQYF. The CDR3 DNA sequence: TGTGCCAGCAGCTTCGCCCCAGGGACAGGGCCCTACGAGCAGTACTTC.

This clonotype appeared a few times. The gene calls are TRBV7-6 and TRBJ2-7; 8 bases match TRBD2. The CDR3 consists of 14 residues. J gave up 5 bases and V 4 bases, and 7 bases lay outside the gene matches. From germline, CDR1 is SGHVS and CDR2 FNYEAQ. The CDR3 nucleotides read TGTGCCAGCAGCTCCGGGACTAGAATTAACGAGCAGTACTTC. Amino acids: CASSSGTRINEQYF.

This clonotype was picked up a small number of times. The chain is built from TRBV12-3 or TRBV12-4 and TRBJ1-2, with a tentative D call TRBD1 (6 bases). Trimming stripped 6 bases from V and 5 bases from J, with 10 bases between. This CDR3 spans 12 amino acids. CDR3 coding DNA: TGTGCCAGCAGCGCAAGGGGGTATGGCTACACCTTC. This gives the protein CASSARGYGYTF.